This T cell receptor beta chain comes out of a study of OX40 agonist ivuxolimab in advanced cancers. In the study overall: Ivuxolimab, which targeted the costimulatory receptor OX40 (CD134), was an agonistic, fully human IgG2 monoclonal antibody. Intravenous ivuxolimab was administered to patients every 2 weeks at six dose levels: 0.01, 0.1, 0.3, 1.5, 3 and 10 mg/kg. Of the approximately 50 dose-escalation patients, hepatocellular carcinoma was present in approximately 20, melanoma in approximately 15, renal cell carcinoma in 9 and head and neck cancer in 9. In the dose-escalation cohort, 65% to 85% of patients were male, and the mean age was approximately 60 years with a range of roughly 23 to 90. Patients were allowed to have had prior anti-PD-1, anti-PD-L1 or anti-CTLA-4 therapy, and around 41% of the dose-escalation patients had previously received checkpoint inhibitors. Partial responses occurred in three dose-escalation patients: two with cutaneous melanoma and one with hepatocellular carcinoma. The purpose of peripheral TCRbeta sequencing was to test whether ivuxolimab changed TCR sequence diversity and led to clonal T-cell expansion. The monotherapy dose-escalation portion (N of about 52 patients) of the phase I ivuxolimab trial is reported in the paper. Results the study describes overall, beyond this receptor: After ivuxolimab, CD8+ T cells had more expanded clones than CD4+ T cells on average. Low levels of normalized T-cell clonal expansion were also seen in some patients who did not respond. At doses from 0.1 to 3.0 mg/kg, clonal expansion was seen in both CD4+ and CD8+ blood T cells between baseline and week 6. Antigen specificity was not determined for the clonally expanded peripheral T cells. In partial responders in the 0.1-3.0 mg/kg groups, normalized peripheral clonal expansion was found to be among the lowest, especially among CD8+ T cells.

Genomic DNA was extracted from sorted cells for sequencing of the TCRbeta CDR3 region. The immunoSEQ Assay was used to sequence the TCRbeta CDR3 regions. TCRdb mirrors the immuneACCESS table, restricted to in-frame sequences. Some clones are absent from its copies; in checked studies, under half trace to an unresolved V gene, and the reason for the others is unknown. Here the sample has tens of thousands of clones; approximately 92% occur a single time. Approximately 23% of the sample lies in the top ten. This clone was seen just once. Its target antigen remains unknown. Base qualities are not recorded, but no much larger clone differs from it by a single base. The trial excluded patients who had a history of autoimmune disease or were on systemic immunosuppression. Peripheral blood for TCR sequencing was drawn from every dose cohort at baseline, at cycle 4 day 1 and at cycle 7 day 1. Samples came from an open-label, multicenter, first-in-human phase I dose-escalation trial of ivuxolimab. The trial enrolled adults with locally advanced or metastatic head and neck squamous cell, hepatocellular, melanoma or renal cell carcinoma. CD4+ and CD8+ T cells were sorted separately from peripheral blood before TCR sequencing.

Sequenced here: CD4+ or CD8+ T cells sorted from blood, sampled in a trial of the OX40 agonist ivuxolimab. The clonotype originates from an adult with an advanced solid tumor such as melanoma, head and neck, liver or kidney cancer.

Read as DNA, the sequence is TGTGCCAGCACAGACAACGGATCTGGGGCCAACGTCCTGACTTTC. It translates to CASTDNGSGANVLTF. The chain couples TRBV27 to TRBJ2-6, with the D gene too uncertain to name. V is pared back by 7 bases and J by 1 base, with 11 bases lying between the germline termini. From the cysteine up to the phenylalanine, the CDR3 has a length of 15 residues. Just the 45-base CDR3 DNA is kept, in frame starting at base 1. The germline V gene (reference sequence) specifies MNHEY as CDR1 and SMNVEV as CDR2.